A single sample gave rise to the 18 T cell receptor beta chains below, sequenced in a study of blood T cells in healthy people across ages. Primed by a sample-barcoded 5' primer and a J-beta primer mix, a second PCR proceeded for roughly 7 to 11 cycles. Each CDR3 protein is one row after TCRdb ran MiXCR on the 5' RACE reads. The repertoire holds about a million distinct CDR3 sequences, with 51% as singletons. The source material was blood. These receptors came from a woman aged 55-69 years in good health.

This clonotype was observed a few times. The V gene is TRBV27, the J gene TRBJ2-3; D not resolved. The CDR3 contains 12 residues. Germline loops: CDR1 MNHEY, CDR2 SMNVEV (reference sequence). The V and J ends lost 2 bases and 10 bases respectively, with 10 bases between them. The CDR3 sequence is CASSLHNGAQYF. The CDR3, as DNA: TGTGCCAGCAGTTTACACAATGGGGCGCAGTATTTT.

The V and J genes are TRBV6-2 or TRBV6-3 and TRBJ2-7, with D perhaps TRBD1 or TRBD2 (5 bases each). The ends were cut back, 5 bases at V and 7 bases at J, with 15 bases in the middle. Germline values: CDR1 MNHEY, CDR2 SVGEGT. CDR3 length: 13 residues. CDR3 loop: CASSDPAREEQYF. The DNA of the CDR3 is TGTGCCAGCAGTGACCCCGCCAGGGAGGAGCAGTACTTC.

The V gene is TRBV7-2, the J gene TRBJ2-7; possible D gene TRBD2, 5 bases. The DNA end is more similar to TRBJ2-5, so the J call may be wrong. The CDR3 runs 14 residues. Germline assignment: CDR1 SGHTA and CDR2 FQGNSA. DNA for the CDR3: TGTGCCAGCAGCTTAGGTCCTAGCAGTGAGACCCAGTACTTC. It specifies CASSLGPSSETQYF.

The V and J genes are TRBV28 and TRBJ2-7; D call uncertain. This CDR3 has 14 residues. Trimming removed 1 base at V and 0 bases at J, with 7 bases between. Germline lookup yields CDR1 MDHEN and CDR2 SYDVKM. The CDR3 loop is CASSLSPSSYEQYF. The CDR3 region has the DNA TGTGCCAGCAGTTTATCCCCGAGCTCCTACGAGCAGTACTTC.

This clonotype appeared a few times. This chain joins TRBV29-1 and TRBJ2-4, with 15 nucleotides matching TRBD2. Losses at the gene ends were 7 bases for V and 15 bases for J; bases not matched to a gene: 16. The CDR3 totals 15 residues. The V gene's germline CDR1 is SQVTM and CDR2 ANQGSEA. CDR3 in amino acids: CSANKPGLAGGTPYF. The CDR3 region has the DNA TGCAGCGCGAATAAACCGGGACTAGCGGGAGGAACCCCGTACTTC.

This clonotype was found a few times. The chain employs TRBV4-1 and TRBJ2-5; 7 bases agree with TRBD1. The junction had 2 bases not matched to a gene; V was cut back by 3 bases and J by 4 bases. Germline assignment: CDR1 MGHRA and CDR2 YSYEKL. This CDR3 is built from 13 residues. The CDR3 loop reads CASSQGQLETQYF. The DNA of the CDR3 is TGCGCCAGCAGCCAGGGACAGTTAGAGACCCAGTACTTC.

V is TRBV3-1 and J is TRBJ1-6; D is perhaps TRBD1 (6 bases). V gave up 1 base and J gave up 9 bases, with 10 bases separating them. Germline-derived CDR1 and CDR2 are LGHDT and YNNKEL (reference sequence). The CDR3 extends over 14 amino acids. The CDR3 nucleotides are TGTGCCAGCAGCCAAGGGGGGCTCGGTTCACCCCTCCACTTT. Translated, it gives CASSQGGLGSPLHF.

This rearrangement joins TRBV7-3 to TRBJ2-3, with 11 bases identical to TRBD2. J lost 6 bases, V lost 4 bases, and 6 bases had no gene match. CDR3 length: 15 amino acids. Germline V gives CDR1 SGHTA, CDR2 FQGTGA. The CDR3 sequence: CASSSTSGRFDTQYF. The CDR3, as DNA: TGTGCCAGCAGCTCCACTAGCGGGAGATTCGATACGCAGTATTTT.

The V call is TRBV12-3 or TRBV12-4, the J call TRBJ2-6; D remains ambiguous. The CDR3 totals 14 residues. The germline V and J ends were trimmed by 6 bases and 2 bases, with 8 bases remaining between them. The CDR3 DNA sequence: TGTGCCAGCAGAATAGGAACTGGGGCCAACGTCCTGACTTTC. It specifies CASRIGTGANVLTF.

V is TRBV28 and J is TRBJ2-1; no firm D call. V lost 4 bases and J lost 5, with 6 bases in between. The CDR3 loop spans 12 amino acids. Germline CDR1 is MDHEN and CDR2 is SYDVKM. CDR3 in DNA: TGTGCCAGCAGTTCTCCCAACAATGAGCAGTTCTTC. Protein: CASSSPNNEQFF.

V usage is TRBV10-3 and J usage is TRBJ1-1, with D possibly TRBD1 on 6 matching bases. V was trimmed by 6 bases and J by 6 bases, leaving 17 bases between them. This CDR3 comprises 14 residues. In germline, CDR1 is ENHRY, CDR2 SYGVKD. For the CDR3, the DNA is TGTGCCATCAGGAGCCTCCAGGGGTCCGCTGAAGCTTTCTTT. This translates into CAIRSLQGSAEAFF.

The rearrangement uses TRBV2 and TRBJ1-1; D may be TRBD1 (5 bases). V was cut by 1 base and J by 4 bases, with 10 bases left in between. The CDR3 is 14 residues long. Germline V lookup: CDR1 SNHLY, CDR2 FYNNEI. The CDR3 region has the DNA TGTGCCAGCAGTGAAGGGGGCTCTATCACTGAAGCTTTCTTT. Translated, it gives CASSEGGSITEAFF.

With respect to this clonotype: Possible read error: a much larger clone is one base away. The chain employs TRBV4-2 and TRBJ1-5; a weak D match, TRBD1 (5 bases). This CDR3 spans 16 amino acids. Trimming removed 4 bases from V and 6 bases from J, with 19 bases in between. CDR1 and CDR2 (germline): LGHNA, YNFKEQ. The CDR3 reads CASSLLTGGRSQPQHF. Written as DNA, the CDR3 is TGTGCCAGCAGCCTCTTGACTGGGGGACGGAGTCAGCCCCAGCATTTT.

The V gene is TRBV12-5, the J gene TRBJ2-5, with 7 bases identical to TRBD1. V shed 4 bases and J 2 bases; nucleotides not matched to a gene: 7. In germline, CDR1 is LGHNT, CDR2 FRNRAP. The CDR3 runs 15 residues. This chain's CDR3 is CASGWGTAIQETQYF. The CDR3 DNA sequence: TGTGCTAGTGGTTGGGGGACAGCTATACAAGAGACCCAGTACTTC.

The table lists this clonotype with a count of one. The rearrangement uses TRBV7-9 and TRBJ2-5, with unresolved D. V lost 5 bases to trimming and J lost 11 bases, with 18 bases between them. This CDR3 comprises 13 residues. In germline, CDR1 is SEHNR, CDR2 FQNEAQ (reference sequence). In DNA form, the CDR3 reads TGTGCCAGCAGCCCCCCTAGGATGAATGAGCAGTACTTC. It specifies CASSPPRMNEQYF.

This chain joins TRBV19 and TRBJ2-7; possibly TRBD2 for D (6 bases). Trimming left V 3 bases short and J 2 bases short, with 8 bases between. This CDR3 is built from 13 residues. Germline V gives CDR1 LNHDA, CDR2 SQIVND (reference sequence). The CDR3 sequence: CASSIRGTYEQYF. The CDR3 DNA is TGTGCCAGTAGTATTCGCGGGACCTACGAGCAGTACTTC.

The CDR3 DNA reads as TGTGCCAGCAGCGGGCTGTTCTATGGCTACACCTTC. Translation: CASSGLFYGYTF. The chain recombines TRBV9 with TRBJ1-2, with D unclear. CDR3 size: 12 residues. The germline CDR1 and CDR2 sequences are SGDLS and YYNGEE. The germline V and J ends were trimmed by 3 bases and 4 bases, with 7 bases remaining between them.

This clonotype occurred a few times. V and J are TRBV10-2 and TRBJ2-3; no firm D call. Germline-derived CDR1 and CDR2 are WSHSY and SAAADI. V was cut by 9 bases and J by 0 bases, with 10 bases left in between. This CDR3 contains 13 residues. The CDR3 region has the DNA TGCGCCAGTTTGGGCAGTAGCACAGATACGCAGTATTTT. It specifies CASLGSSTDTQYF.